The clone carrying this T cell receptor (beta chain) was detected only a few times. This sample is part of a study of regulatory T cells in long-lasting Graves disease. Trimming stripped 7 bases from V and 5 bases from J, with 17 bases between. The CDR3 has 14 amino acids. Germline-derived CDR1 and CDR2 are MDHEN and SYDVKM. The authors built TCR beta libraries using iRepertoire HTBI primers and Arm-PCR of CDR3 regions. TCRdb recomputed calls from the multiplex PCR reads with MiXCR, one row per CDR3 protein. This table has 550,000 to 700,000 distinct CDR3 sequences, about 16% appearing once. Time point in this sample: newly diagnosed GD, antithyroid drugs for less than 3 months. PBMCs were the source of the RNA used for TCR sequencing. These data were likewise used in another study, on T cells in Graves' hyperthyroidism and ophthalmopathy. That source adds: Patients were excluded because of uncontrolled infection, other autoimmune disease, pregnancy or lactation. Model predictions of ophthalmopathy came a median about six months before onset.

The source was peripheral blood mononuclear cells (PBMCs), collected at new diagnosis, from a patient treated with antithyroid drugs. This chain connects TRBV28 to TRBJ2-5; maybe TRBD1 (5 bases). The TCR sequence derives from a man between 18 and 29 years old with Graves disease. CDR3 nucleotide sequence: TGTGCCAGCAACACACCCCCCAAGGGGGAGACCCAGTACTTC. Translating gives CASNTPPKGETQYF.